This is a list of T cell receptor beta chains from one sample in a study of T-cell reconstitution after alpha-beta-depleted transplantation in children. TCRdb called the PCR reads again in MiXCR, with one record for every CDR3 protein. The profile shows about 870,000 distinct CDR3 sequences, around 17% of them singletons. The sample in question was PBMCs, mostly from graft donor cells, obtained 360 days after TCRalphabeta/CD19-depleted stem cell transplant. These receptors originate from a male patient aged 10-17 years who had a stem cell transplant for acute lymphoblastic leukemia, so the T cells may come from the graft donor. The CDR3 runs from the conserved cysteine through the conserved F or W. A D gene is named only where the DNA matches it firmly. Only some rows state a clone size, as once, few, many or a class for expanded clones.

NA	TRBV7-6	NA	TRBJ2-2	CASSSGLLRETGELFF	TGTGCCAGCAGTTCAGGACTCCTCCGGGAGACCGGGGAGCTGTTTTTT
few	TRBV7-9	TRBD2	TRBJ2-3	CASSLRGTSGRTDTQYF	TGTGCCAGCAGCTTACGCGGGACTAGCGGACGCACAGATACGCAGTATTTT
few	TRBV27	NA	TRBJ1-2	CASSLSGNPQWRAGYGYTF	TGTGCCAGCAGTTTATCGGGGAATCCACAATGGAGGGCCGGCTATGGCTACACCTTC
few	TRBV9	NA	TRBJ2-7	CASSEGTANTYEQYF	TGTGCCAGCAGCGAGGGGACTGCAAACACCTACGAGCAGTACTTC
NA	TRBV3-1	NA	TRBJ1-2	CASSQTQGRGGYTF	TGTGCCAGCAGCCAAACACAGGGAAGAGGAGGCTACACCTTC
few	TRBV6-6	NA	TRBJ2-5	CASSYSKETQYF	TGTGCCAGCAGTTACAGTAAAGAGACCCAGTACTTC
few	TRBV7-9	TRBD1	TRBJ1-1	CASSFQGQANTEAFF	TGTGCCAGCAGCTTTCAAGGACAGGCCAACACTGAAGCTTTCTTT
once	TRBV18	NA	TRBJ2-1	CASSPRTGEGSEQFF	TGTGCCAGCTCACCACGCACAGGGGAGGGCAGTGAGCAGTTCTTC
NA	TRBV20-1	NA	TRBJ2-7	CSARSGDTISYEQYF	TGCAGTGCTAGAAGCGGGGACACGATCTCCTACGAGCAGTACTTC
NA	TRBV27	TRBD2	TRBJ2-2	CASSLSALAGAAGELFF	TGTGCCAGCAGTTTATCGGCGCTAGCGGGAGCGGCCGGGGAGCTGTTTTTT
NA	TRBV27	NA	TRBJ2-7	CASSPSVTISYEQYF	TGTGCCAGCAGTCCTAGCGTGACTATCTCCTACGAGCAGTACTTC
NA	TRBV5-6	NA	TRBJ2-5	CASSLIRGRTSQETQYF	TGTGCCAGCAGCTTGATCCGAGGCCGCACCTCACAAGAGACCCAGTACTTC
few	TRBV19	TRBD1	TRBJ1-6	CASSPYFLTGSDNSPLHF	TGTGCCAGTAGTCCCTACTTCCTGACAGGGTCCGATAATTCACCCCTCCACTTT
many	TRBV5-1	NA	TRBJ2-5	CASSLPPQETQYF	TGTGCCAGCAGTTTACCCCCGCAAGAGACCCAGTACTTC
NA	TRBV12-3/TRBV12-4	NA	TRBJ1-1	CASSLGRAVFMNTEAFF	TGTGCCAGCAGTTTGGGCAGGGCGGTCTTCATGAACACTGAAGCTTTCTTT
few	TRBV5-5	NA	TRBJ1-5	CASSLRAGAHQPQHF	TGTGCCAGCAGCTTGAGGGCAGGGGCCCATCAGCCCCAGCATTTT
few	TRBV9	TRBD2	TRBJ2-1	CASSYSGGANEQFF	TGTGCCAGCAGTTATAGCGGGGGAGCCAATGAGCAGTTCTTC
NA	TRBV27	NA	TRBJ1-5	CASSLSVIETSNQPQHF	TGTGCCAGCAGTTTATCGGTAATAGAAACTAGCAATCAGCCCCAGCATTTT
NA	TRBV20-1	NA	TRBJ2-7	CSATRRISYEQYF	TGCAGTGCTACTAGACGGATCTCCTACGAGCAGTACTTC
few	TRBV7-2	TRBD2	TRBJ2-1	CASSPLLAGAGEQFF	TGTGCCAGCAGCCCCCTTTTAGCGGGAGCCGGCGAGCAGTTCTTC
NA	TRBV7-3	NA	TRBJ2-5	CASSLTAEYQETQYF	TGTGCCAGCAGCTTAACAGCGGAATACCAAGAGACCCAGTACTTC
NA	TRBV5-1	TRBD1	TRBJ2-7	CASSGLGTGVYEQYF	TGCGCCAGCAGTGGCCTCGGGACAGGGGTATACGAGCAGTACTTC
NA	TRBV5-1	TRBD1	TRBJ1-1	CASDRTGGANTEAFF	TGCGCCAGCGATAGGACAGGGGGCGCGAACACTGAAGCTTTCTTT
few	TRBV20-1	NA	TRBJ2-1	CSASVLGTEQFF	TGCAGTGCTAGTGTCCTTGGCACTGAGCAGTTCTTC
NA	TRBV15	NA	TRBJ1-5	CATSRDPRTYNQPQHF	TGTGCCACCAGCAGAGATCCCCGGACTTACAATCAGCCCCAGCATTTT
few	TRBV7-3	TRBD2	TRBJ2-3	CASSPALAGSTDTQYF	TGTGCCAGCAGCCCGGCACTAGCGGGGTCCACAGATACGCAGTATTTT
NA	TRBV9	NA	TRBJ1-3	CASRPVGEDGNTIYF	TGTGCCAGCAGACCAGTTGGAGAGGACGGAAACACCATATATTTT